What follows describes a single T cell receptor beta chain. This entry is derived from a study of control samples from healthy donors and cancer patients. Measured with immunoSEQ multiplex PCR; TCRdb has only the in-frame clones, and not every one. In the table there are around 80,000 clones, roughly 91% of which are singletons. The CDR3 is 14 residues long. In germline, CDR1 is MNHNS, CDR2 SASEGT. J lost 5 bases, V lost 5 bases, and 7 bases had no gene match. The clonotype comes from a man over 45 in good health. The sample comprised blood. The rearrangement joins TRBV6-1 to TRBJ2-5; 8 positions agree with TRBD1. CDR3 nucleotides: TGTGCCAGCAGTTCACCAGGGGGCGAGGAGACCCAGTACTTC. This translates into CASSSPGGEETQYF.